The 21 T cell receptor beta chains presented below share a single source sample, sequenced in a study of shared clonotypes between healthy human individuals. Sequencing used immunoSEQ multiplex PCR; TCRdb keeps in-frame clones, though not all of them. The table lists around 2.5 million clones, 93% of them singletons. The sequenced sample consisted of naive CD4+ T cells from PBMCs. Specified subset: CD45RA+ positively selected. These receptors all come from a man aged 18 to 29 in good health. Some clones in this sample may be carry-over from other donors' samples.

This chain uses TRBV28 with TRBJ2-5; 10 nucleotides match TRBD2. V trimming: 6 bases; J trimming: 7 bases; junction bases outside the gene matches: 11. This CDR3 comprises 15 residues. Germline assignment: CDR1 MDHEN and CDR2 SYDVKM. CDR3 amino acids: CASSLGSGRGGTQYF. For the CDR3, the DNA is TGTGCCAGCAGCTTGGGCAGCGGGAGGGGGGGGACCCAGTACTTC.

The CDR3 sequence is CASSLAATQSSYEQYF. The DNA of the CDR3 is TGTGCCAGCAGCTTAGCTGCCACGCAAAGCTCCTACGAGCAGTACTTC. The J gene is TRBJ2-7, the V gene TRBV7-3; no firm D call. Trimming stripped 2 bases from V and 0 bases from J, with 14 bases between. This CDR3 is built from 16 residues. From germline, CDR1 is SGHTA and CDR2 FQGTGA.

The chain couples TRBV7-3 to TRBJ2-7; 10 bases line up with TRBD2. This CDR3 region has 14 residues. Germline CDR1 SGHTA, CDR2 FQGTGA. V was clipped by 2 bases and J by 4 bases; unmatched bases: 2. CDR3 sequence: CASSLASGSYEQYF. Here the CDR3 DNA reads TGTGCCAGCAGCTTAGCTAGCGGGAGTTACGAGCAGTACTTC.

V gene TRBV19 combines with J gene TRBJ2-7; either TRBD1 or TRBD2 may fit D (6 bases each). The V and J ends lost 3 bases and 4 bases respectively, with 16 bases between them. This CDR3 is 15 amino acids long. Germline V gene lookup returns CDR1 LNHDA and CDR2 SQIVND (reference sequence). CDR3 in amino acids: CASSIGGTYQYEQYF. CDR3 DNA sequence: TGTGCCAGTAGTATCGGAGGGACATATCAATACGAGCAGTACTTC.

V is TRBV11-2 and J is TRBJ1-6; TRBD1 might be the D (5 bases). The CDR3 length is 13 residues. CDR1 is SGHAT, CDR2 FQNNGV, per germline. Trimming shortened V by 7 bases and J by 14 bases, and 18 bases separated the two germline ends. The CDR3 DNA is TGTGCCAGCACCCAATTAGGGACCTCTGCCCTCCACTTT. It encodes CASTQLGTSALHF.

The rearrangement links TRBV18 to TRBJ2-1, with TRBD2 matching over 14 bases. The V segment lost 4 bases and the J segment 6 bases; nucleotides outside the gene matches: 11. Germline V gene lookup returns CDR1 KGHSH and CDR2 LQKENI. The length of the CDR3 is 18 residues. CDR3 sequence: CASSRTVTSGREANEQFF. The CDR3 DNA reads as TGTGCCAGCTCACGCACCGTGACTAGCGGGAGGGAGGCCAATGAGCAGTTCTTC.

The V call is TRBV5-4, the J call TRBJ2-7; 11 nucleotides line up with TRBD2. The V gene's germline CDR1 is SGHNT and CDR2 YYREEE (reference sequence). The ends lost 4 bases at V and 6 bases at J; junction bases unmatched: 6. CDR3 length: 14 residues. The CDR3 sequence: CASSGTSGSFEQYF. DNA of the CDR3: TGTGCCAGCAGCGGAACTAGCGGGAGCTTCGAGCAGTACTTC.

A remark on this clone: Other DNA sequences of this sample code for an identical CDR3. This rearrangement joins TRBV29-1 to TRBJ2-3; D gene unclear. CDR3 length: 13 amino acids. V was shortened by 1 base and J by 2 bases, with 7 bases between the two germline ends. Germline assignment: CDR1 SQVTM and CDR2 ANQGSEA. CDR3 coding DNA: TGCAGCGTTGAAGGGCGGTACACAGATACGCAGTATTTT. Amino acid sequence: CSVEGRYTDTQYF.

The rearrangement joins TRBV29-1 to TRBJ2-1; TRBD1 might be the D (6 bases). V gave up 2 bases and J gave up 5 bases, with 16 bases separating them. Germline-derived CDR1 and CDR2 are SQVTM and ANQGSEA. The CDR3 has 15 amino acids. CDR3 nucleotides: TGCAGCGTTGAATTACAGGGCGCAAATAACAATGAGCAGTTCTTC. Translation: CSVELQGANNNEQFF.

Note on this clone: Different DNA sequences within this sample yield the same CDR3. This chain's CDR3 is CASRLQETQYF. The CDR3 region has the DNA TGTGCCAGCAGATTACAAGAGACCCAGTACTTC. The V gene is TRBV6-1, the J gene TRBJ2-5; no clear D. CDR3 size: 11 residues. The germline gives CDR1 MNHNS, CDR2 SASEGT. The V gene lost 6 bases and the J gene lost 2 bases, with 4 bases spanning the gap.

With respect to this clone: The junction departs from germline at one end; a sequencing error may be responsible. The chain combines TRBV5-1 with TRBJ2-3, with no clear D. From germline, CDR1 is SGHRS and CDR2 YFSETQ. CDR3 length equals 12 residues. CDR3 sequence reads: CASSPSTDAQYF. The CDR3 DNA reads TGCGCCAGCAGCCCGAGCACAGATGCGCAGTATTTT.

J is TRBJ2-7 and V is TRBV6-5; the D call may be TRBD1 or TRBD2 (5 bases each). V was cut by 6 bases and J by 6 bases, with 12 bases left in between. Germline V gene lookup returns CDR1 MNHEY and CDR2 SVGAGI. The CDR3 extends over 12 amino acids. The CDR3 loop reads CASSKQAGEQYF. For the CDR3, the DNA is TGTGCCAGCAGCAAACAGGCGGGCGAGCAGTACTTC.

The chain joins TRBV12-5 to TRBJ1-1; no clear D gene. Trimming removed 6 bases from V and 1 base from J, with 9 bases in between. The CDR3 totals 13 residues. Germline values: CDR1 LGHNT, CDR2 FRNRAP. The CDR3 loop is CASGSEWNTEAFF. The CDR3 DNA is TGTGCTAGTGGCTCGGAGTGGAACACTGAAGCTTTCTTT.

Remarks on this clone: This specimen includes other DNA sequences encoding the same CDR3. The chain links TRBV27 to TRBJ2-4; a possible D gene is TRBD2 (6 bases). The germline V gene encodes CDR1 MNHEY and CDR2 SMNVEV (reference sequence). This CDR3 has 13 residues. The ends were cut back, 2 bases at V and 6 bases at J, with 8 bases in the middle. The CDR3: CASSLAGTNIQYF. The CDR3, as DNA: TGTGCCAGCAGTTTAGCGGGGACAAACATTCAGTACTTC.

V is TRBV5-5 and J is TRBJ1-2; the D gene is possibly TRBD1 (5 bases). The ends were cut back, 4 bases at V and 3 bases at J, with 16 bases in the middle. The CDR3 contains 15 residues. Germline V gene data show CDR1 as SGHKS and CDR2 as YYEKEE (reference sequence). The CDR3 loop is CASSLGGGGHYGYTF. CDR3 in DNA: TGTGCCAGCAGCCTAGGCGGCGGGGGACACTATGGCTACACCTTC. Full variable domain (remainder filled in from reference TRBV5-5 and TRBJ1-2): DAGVTQSPTHLIKTRGQQVTLRCSPISGHKSVSWYQQVLGQGPQFIFQYYEKEERGRGNFPDRFSARQFPNYSSELNVNALLLGDSALYLCASSLGGGGHYGYTFGSGTRLTVV.

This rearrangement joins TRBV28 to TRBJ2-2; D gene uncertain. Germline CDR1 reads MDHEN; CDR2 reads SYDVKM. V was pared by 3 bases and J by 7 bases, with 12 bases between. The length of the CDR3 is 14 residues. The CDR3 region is CASSFWVSGGELFF. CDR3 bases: TGTGCCAGCAGTTTTTGGGTTAGTGGCGGGGAGCTGTTTTTT.

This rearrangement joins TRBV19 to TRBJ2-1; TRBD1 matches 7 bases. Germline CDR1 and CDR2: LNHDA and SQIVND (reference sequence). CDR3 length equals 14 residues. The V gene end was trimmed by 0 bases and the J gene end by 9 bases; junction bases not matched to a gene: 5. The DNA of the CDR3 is TGTGCCAGTAGTATAGACAACAGGGGACGTGAGCAGTTCTTC. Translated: CASSIDNRGREQFF.

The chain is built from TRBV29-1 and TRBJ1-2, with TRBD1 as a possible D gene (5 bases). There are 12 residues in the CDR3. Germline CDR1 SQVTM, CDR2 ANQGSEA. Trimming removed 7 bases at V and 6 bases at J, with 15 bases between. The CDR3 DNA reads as TGCAGCGGTGCCCCTGCGGGGCATGGCTACACCTTC. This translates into CSGAPAGHGYTF.

CDR3 in DNA: TGCACCAGCAGCCAGGGTGGACAGCCCAATGAAAAACTGTTTTTT. Amino acids: CTSSQGGQPNEKLFF. The rearrangement joins TRBV1 to TRBJ1-4; TRBD1 was called by the table and not checked on the DNA. TRBV1 is described as a pseudogene. This CDR3 spans 15 amino acids.

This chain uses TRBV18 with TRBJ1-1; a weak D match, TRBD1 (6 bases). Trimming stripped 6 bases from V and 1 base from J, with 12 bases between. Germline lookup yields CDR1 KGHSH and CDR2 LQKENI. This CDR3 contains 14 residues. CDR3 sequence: CASSLSQGNTEAFF. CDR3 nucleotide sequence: TGTGCCAGCTCGCTATCACAGGGGAACACTGAAGCTTTCTTT.

The CDR3 here is CASSMTASNEKLFF. The CDR3 bases are TGTGCCAGTAGTATGACAGCTAGTAATGAAAAACTGTTTTTT. The chain combines TRBV19 with TRBJ1-4; TRBD1 might be the D (5 bases). The germline gives CDR1 LNHDA, CDR2 SQIVND (reference sequence). The CDR3 runs 14 residues. The V and J ends lost 3 bases and 4 bases respectively, with 9 bases between them.